This T cell receptor beta chain stems from a study of shared clonotypes between healthy human individuals. The CDR3 has 13 amino acids. CDR1 MDHEN and CDR2 SYDVKM come from the germline V gene. With 5 bases removed from V and 3 bases from J, the gap between germline ends came to 10 bases. Overall study results and limits: An expected dependence of interdonor clonotype sharing on sequencing depth was noted.

TCRdb keeps only in-frame clones here, not all; method: immunoSEQ multiplex PCR. Among about 2.3 million clones listed, just under 95% were seen once. This clone showed up just a few times. Antigen: not known. The sequence derives from a man younger than 35 in good health. Some clones in this sample may be carry-over from other donors' samples. Sequenced sample: naive CD4+ T cells from PBMCs. Noted subset: CD45RA+ positively selected. The chain uses TRBV28 and TRBJ1-2; D unresolved. The CDR3 DNA reads as TGTGCCAGCAGTCTCCCTAAGGACTATGGCTACACCTTC. Its translation: CASSLPKDYGYTF.